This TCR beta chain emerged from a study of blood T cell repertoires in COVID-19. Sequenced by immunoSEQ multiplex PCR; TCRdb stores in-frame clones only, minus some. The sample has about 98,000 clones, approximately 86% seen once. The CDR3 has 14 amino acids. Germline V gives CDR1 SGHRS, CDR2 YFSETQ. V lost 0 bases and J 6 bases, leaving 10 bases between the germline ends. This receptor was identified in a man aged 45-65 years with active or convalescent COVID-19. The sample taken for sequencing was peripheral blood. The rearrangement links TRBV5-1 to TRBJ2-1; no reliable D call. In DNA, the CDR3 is TGCGCCAGCAGCTTGGGGGCCGCAGTCAATGAGCAGTTCTTC. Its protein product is CASSLGAAVNEQFF. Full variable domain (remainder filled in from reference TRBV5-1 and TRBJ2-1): KAGVTQTPRYLIKTRGQQVTLSCSPISGHRSVSWYQQTPGQGLQFLFEYFSETQRNKGNFPGRFSGRQFSNSRSEMNVSTLELGDSALYLCASSLGAAVNEQFFGPGTRLTVL.